These T cell receptor beta chains were read from a single sample in a study of blood T cells in healthy people across ages. Each CDR3 protein is one row after TCRdb ran MiXCR on the 5' RACE reads. This table holds 750,000 to 950,000 distinct CDR3 sequences, 25% to 30% found once. These sequences were also reported in another study, on T cells of mothers and their children.

The material sequenced was blood. These receptors came from a middle-aged woman in good health. Each CDR3 is given with its conserved first and last residue. Fields, in order: CDR3 protein, CDR3 DNA, D gene, clone size, J gene, V gene. D genes are given only for firm matches. Not every row has a clone size; where given, it reads once, few, many or a size class.

CDR3 protein: CASSSLRGLMNTEAFF; CDR3 DNA: TGTGCCAGCAGTTCCCTAAGGGGCTTGATGAACACTGAAGCTTTCTTT; D gene: .; clone size: .; J gene: TRBJ1-1; V gene: TRBV28
CDR3 protein: CSVRDSVLYGYTF; CDR3 DNA: TGCAGCGTGAGGGACAGCGTCCTCTATGGCTACACCTTC; D gene: TRBD1; clone size: many; J gene: TRBJ1-2; V gene: TRBV29-1
CDR3 protein: CASILGTSSYNEQFF; CDR3 DNA: TGCGCCAGCATCTTGGGGACCAGCTCCTACAATGAGCAGTTCTTC; D gene: .; clone size: many; J gene: TRBJ2-1; V gene: TRBV5-1
CDR3 protein: CAGGVSGANVLTF; CDR3 DNA: TGCGCAGGGGGGGTTTCTGGGGCCAACGTCCTGACTTTC; D gene: .; clone size: many; J gene: TRBJ2-6; V gene: TRBV12-3/TRBV12-4
CDR3 protein: CASSFRGIPPSPLHF; CDR3 DNA: TGTGCCAGCAGTTTCCGCGGGATTCCTCCTTCACCCCTCCACTTT; D gene: .; clone size: .; J gene: TRBJ1-6; V gene: TRBV12-3/TRBV12-4
CDR3 protein: CASSVLGTGFNGYTF; CDR3 DNA: TGTGCCAGCAGCGTATTGGGGACAGGGTTTAACGGCTACACCTTC; D gene: TRBD1; clone size: .; J gene: TRBJ1-2; V gene: TRBV9
CDR3 protein: CASNYGGDDYGYTF; CDR3 DNA: TGCGCCAGCAACTACGGGGGGGACGACTATGGCTACACCTTC; D gene: .; clone size: few; J gene: TRBJ1-2; V gene: TRBV5-1
CDR3 protein: CASSYAYSSYEQYF; CDR3 DNA: TGTGCCAGCAGCTACGCCTATAGCTCCTACGAGCAGTACTTC; D gene: .; clone size: many; J gene: TRBJ2-7; V gene: TRBV5-8
CDR3 protein: CASSWGLGGGENNGQFF; CDR3 DNA: TGTGCCAGCAGCTGGGGACTAGGCGGGGGAGAGAACAATGGGCAGTTCTTC; D gene: TRBD2; clone size: .; J gene: TRBJ2-1; V gene: TRBV7-2
CDR3 protein: CASTEGRSNEKLFF; CDR3 DNA: TGTGCCAGCACCGAGGGACGGTCTAATGAAAAACTGTTTTTT; D gene: .; clone size: .; J gene: TRBJ1-4; V gene: TRBV2
CDR3 protein: CASSPQTGTGNTIYF; CDR3 DNA: TGTGCCAGCAGCCCTCAGACAGGGACTGGAAACACCATATATTTT; D gene: TRBD1; clone size: .; J gene: TRBJ1-3; V gene: TRBV7-2
CDR3 protein: CASLEGVEQYF; CDR3 DNA: TGTGCCAGCCTTGAGGGGGTAGAGCAGTACTTC; D gene: .; clone size: few; J gene: TRBJ2-5; V gene: TRBV5-6
CDR3 protein: CASSFLQTSGGYEQYF; CDR3 DNA: TGTGCCAGCAGTTTTCTGCAGACTAGCGGGGGCTACGAGCAGTACTTC; D gene: TRBD2; clone size: .; J gene: TRBJ2-7; V gene: TRBV28
CDR3 protein: CANSPGQAYEQYF; CDR3 DNA: TGTGCCAACTCGCCGGGACAGGCCTACGAGCAGTACTTC; D gene: TRBD1; clone size: .; J gene: TRBJ2-7; V gene: TRBV18
CDR3 protein: CASSSSLTGANTEAFF; CDR3 DNA: TGCGCCAGCAGCTCCTCCCTGACAGGGGCGAACACTGAAGCTTTCTTT; D gene: TRBD1; clone size: few; J gene: TRBJ1-1; V gene: TRBV5-1
CDR3 protein: CASSLDLGETGSYNEQFF; CDR3 DNA: TGTGCCAGCAGCTTGGATTTGGGGGAAACGGGATCCTACAATGAGCAGTTCTTC; D gene: .; clone size: .; J gene: TRBJ2-1; V gene: TRBV5-7
CDR3 protein: CASRSDSYSNQPQHF; CDR3 DNA: TGTGCCAGCAGGTCCGACAGCTATAGCAATCAGCCCCAGCATTTT; D gene: .; clone size: few; J gene: TRBJ1-5; V gene: TRBV6-2/TRBV6-3
CDR3 protein: CSAPAAGAGYEQYF; CDR3 DNA: TGCAGTGCCCCGGCCGCAGGGGCCGGTTACGAGCAGTACTTC; D gene: .; clone size: many; J gene: TRBJ2-7; V gene: TRBV20-1
CDR3 protein: CAIRDTVSHEQYF; CDR3 DNA: TGTGCCATCAGGGACACGGTGAGCCACGAGCAGTACTTC; D gene: .; clone size: many; J gene: TRBJ2-7; V gene: TRBV10-3
CDR3 protein: CASSYGGQRDYGYTF; CDR3 DNA: TGTGCCAGCAGCTATGGGGGGCAGCGGGACTATGGCTACACCTTC; D gene: .; clone size: .; J gene: TRBJ1-2; V gene: TRBV7-9
CDR3 protein: CASSPQAGDFTEAFF; CDR3 DNA: TGTGCCAGCAGCCCCCAGGCAGGGGACTTCACTGAAGCTTTCTTT; D gene: .; clone size: .; J gene: TRBJ1-1; V gene: TRBV7-2
CDR3 protein: CSARVRRGWGSNQPQHF; CDR3 DNA: TGCAGTGCTAGAGTTAGGAGGGGCTGGGGAAGCAATCAGCCCCAGCATTTT; D gene: .; clone size: many; J gene: TRBJ1-5; V gene: TRBV20-1
CDR3 protein: CASSSRLPTQYF; CDR3 DNA: TGTGCCAGCAGTTCCCGACTCCCGACTCAGTACTTC; D gene: .; clone size: .; J gene: TRBJ2-4; V gene: TRBV28
CDR3 protein: CASSLVSGVSEAFF; CDR3 DNA: TGTGCCAGCAGCTTAGTGTCAGGGGTATCTGAAGCTTTCTTT; D gene: .; clone size: .; J gene: TRBJ1-1; V gene: TRBV7-8
CDR3 protein: CASSVEGGGAYYNEQFF; CDR3 DNA: TGTGCCAGCAGCGTAGAAGGCGGGGGGGCCTACTACAATGAGCAGTTCTTC; D gene: TRBD2; clone size: .; J gene: TRBJ2-1; V gene: TRBV9
CDR3 protein: CASSETSRGLGYTF; CDR3 DNA: TGTGCCAGCAGTGAGACTAGTCGAGGGTTGGGCTACACCTTC; D gene: .; clone size: few; J gene: TRBJ1-2; V gene: TRBV6-1
CDR3 protein: CSARGQDTTNEKLFF; CDR3 DNA: TGCAGTGCTAGAGGCCAGGATACAACTAATGAAAAACTGTTTTTT; D gene: .; clone size: few; J gene: TRBJ1-4; V gene: TRBV20-1
CDR3 protein: CAGGGQAYEQYF; CDR3 DNA: TGTGCCGGCGGGGGACAGGCCTACGAGCAGTACTTC; D gene: .; clone size: many; J gene: TRBJ2-7; V gene: TRBV10-3
CDR3 protein: CASSSGLAGGSYEQYF; CDR3 DNA: TGTGCCAGCAGTTCGGGACTAGCGGGGGGTTCCTACGAGCAGTACTTC; D gene: TRBD2; clone size: few; J gene: TRBJ2-7; V gene: TRBV6-5
CDR3 protein: CASSLLLAGGNNEQYF; CDR3 DNA: TGTGCCAGCAGCCTCTTACTAGCGGGGGGAAACAATGAGCAGTACTTC; D gene: TRBD2; clone size: .; J gene: TRBJ2-4; V gene: TRBV2
CDR3 protein: CSARDPGRYEQYF; CDR3 DNA: TGCAGTGCTAGAGATCCAGGGAGGTACGAGCAGTACTTC; D gene: .; clone size: few; J gene: TRBJ2-7; V gene: TRBV20-1
CDR3 protein: CASSVSGGAVDEQYF; CDR3 DNA: TGTGCCAGCAGCGTTAGCGGGGGGGCCGTAGACGAGCAGTACTTC; D gene: TRBD2; clone size: .; J gene: TRBJ2-7; V gene: TRBV6-5
CDR3 protein: CASSLGPIGATNEKLFF; CDR3 DNA: TGCGCCAGCAGCCTGGGCCCGATCGGAGCAACTAATGAAAAACTGTTTTTT; D gene: .; clone size: .; J gene: TRBJ1-4; V gene: TRBV5-1
CDR3 protein: CSARQGNQPQHF; CDR3 DNA: TGCAGTGCCAGACAGGGGAATCAGCCCCAGCATTTT; D gene: TRBD1; clone size: few; J gene: TRBJ1-5; V gene: TRBV20-1
CDR3 protein: CASSGTAYEQFF; CDR3 DNA: TGTGCCAGCTCTGGGACAGCCTACGAGCAGTTCTTC; D gene: TRBD1; clone size: few; J gene: TRBJ2-1; V gene: TRBV6-2/TRBV6-3
CDR3 protein: CASSLGGQPRIYNEQFF; CDR3 DNA: TGTGCCAGCAGCTTGGGGGGACAGCCAAGGATATACAATGAGCAGTTCTTC; D gene: TRBD1; clone size: .; J gene: TRBJ2-1; V gene: TRBV5-5
CDR3 protein: CASTAGDATNEKLFF; CDR3 DNA: TGTGCCAGTACGGCAGGGGACGCAACTAATGAAAAACTGTTTTTT; D gene: .; clone size: .; J gene: TRBJ1-4; V gene: TRBV7-9
CDR3 protein: CASSLRGRGNAIYF; CDR3 DNA: TGTGCCAGCAGCTTGAGGGGGCGCGGAAACGCCATATATTTT; D gene: TRBD1; clone size: .; J gene: TRBJ1-3; V gene: TRBV7-2
CDR3 protein: CASSGQGRNEQYF; CDR3 DNA: TGCGCCAGCAGTGGTCAGGGGCGGAACGAGCAGTACTTC; D gene: .; clone size: .; J gene: TRBJ2-7; V gene: TRBV5-1